A selection of T cell receptor beta chains follows, all from one sample in a study of blood T cell repertoires in COVID-19. Measured with immunoSEQ multiplex PCR; TCRdb has only the in-frame clones, and not every one. This sample has roughly 340,000 clones, with around 90% found just once. Sequences were obtained from peripheral blood. These receptors all stem from a woman younger than 45 with COVID-19, enrolled during active disease. CDR3s leave out the opening cysteine and the closing phenylalanine or tryptophan.

TRBJ2-1 TRBV5-4 ASSQPTGINEQF
TRBJ2-5 TRBV11-2 ASSFGSAGGPGETQY
TRBJ1-2 TRBV5-1 ASSPGSNYGYT
TRBJ1-5 TRBV15 ATSRFRGTVSNQPQH
TRBJ2-1 TRBV9 ASSVEGQGGQF
TRBJ1-3 TRBV6-6 ASSRAVQATGNTIY
TRBJ1-1 TRBV6-4 ASSPETGGTEAF
TRBJ2-1 TRBV7-9 ASSRESQQF
TRBJ1-6 TRBV3-1/TRBV3-2 ASSQGHNHNSPLH
TRBJ2-7 TRBV4-1 ASSQVSGRGTSYEQY
TRBJ2-5 TRBV7-2 ASSFLAGEAQETQY
TRBJ2-3 TRBV24-1 ATNGASGNTDTQY
TRBJ2-1 TRBV6-1 ASSARTGQSYNEQF
TRBJ2-2 TRBV14 ASSQVWPGELF
TRBJ1-2 TRBV3-1/TRBV3-2 ASSQEFPGGYT
TRBJ2-7 TRBV19 AGDRSSYEQY
TRBJ1-4 TRBV7-2 ASSLGDRDIQKLF
TRBJ2-7 TRBV2 ASSVQGSDEQY
TRBJ2-7 TRBV7-9 ASSSPGQAYEQY
TRBJ1-1 TRBV12-3/TRBV12-4 ASRPDRPIEAF
TRBJ2-7 TRBV4-1 ASSQEGQGINYEQY
TRBJ2-5 TRBV12-3/TRBV12-4 ASSQQPQETQY
TRBJ1-4 TRBV13 ASSGSGDEKLF
TRBJ1-1 TRBV7-8 ASSLGGHSNTEAF
TRBJ2-1 TRBV7-2 ASSPDRENNNEQF
TRBJ2-1 TRBV5-1 ASSDGGGPYNEQF
TRBJ2-3 TRBV11-3 ASSLDQLAGDTQY
TRBJ1-2 TRBV9 ASSVGTGNYGYT
TRBJ1-4 TRBV30 AWSPVGQLEKLF
TRBJ2-1 TRBV5-1 ASSLGPESSYNEQF
TRBJ2-6 TRBV19 ASSMGGNSGANVLT
TRBJ2-3 TRBV7-9 ATDGGAVTDTQY
TRBJ2-3 TRBV24-1 ATSDLQGTDTQY
TRBJ1-2 TRBV5-1 ASSGSAGENYGYT
TRBJ2-3 TRBV9 ASSVHLLESRRTDTQY
TRBJ2-3 TRBV7-2 ASSPERAWFSDTQY
TRBJ1-1 TRBV5-4 ASSETGVGSEAF
TRBJ2-3 TRBV19 ASKRGSTDTQY
TRBJ2-1 TRBV5-1 ASSRLDSGRFNEQF
TRBJ2-5 TRBV6-6 ASSTSVTQY
TRBJ2-7 TRBV6-6 ASSTGDTFLSYEQY
TRBJ2-6 TRBV2 ASSGRGGSSGANVLT
TRBJ1-1 TRBV12-3/TRBV12-4 ASSPVGTEAF
TRBJ2-1 TRBV11-2 ASSFRVNSYNEQF
TRBJ2-1 TRBV7-9 ASSPGVGRGSYNEQF
TRBJ2-5 TRBV7-2 ASALGGETQY
TRBJ2-2 TRBV7-9 ASSFFLRTTTGELF
TRBJ2-1 TRBV18 ASSPKTEDNEQF